One sample yielded the 2 T cell receptor beta chains listed below, sequenced in a study of T cells in Graves' hyperthyroidism and ophthalmopathy (dated by TCRdb to between 2017 and 2020). The library came from multiplex PCR. For sequencing, an Illumina HiSeq 2000 was employed. The TCR beta CDR3 regions were amplified from the RNA transcripts. A first-round RT-PCR of the TCR CDR3 used the HTBI primer set with the Qiagen OneStep RT-PCR kit. Through fastp at Q25 and MiXCR, TCRdb rebuilt clones from the public reads, retaining in-frame beta chains. Entries that share a CDR3 protein sequence are merged under the most common genes and DNA. The sample table holds some 690,000 distinct CDR3 sequences, of which around 15% were seen once. The top ten clones comprise 15% to 17% of the sample. The sample comprised blood. The source of these receptors is a man in his fifties or sixties with Graves' hyperthyroidism.

This clonotype was picked up a small number of times. V gene TRBV12-3 or TRBV12-4 combines with J gene TRBJ2-5; possible D gene TRBD1, 6 bases. V was clipped by 4 bases and J by 5 bases, with 11 bases between them. The CDR3 consists of 13 residues. The CDR3 region has the DNA TGTGCCAGCAGTTGGACAGTGGAGGAGACCCAGTACTTC. Translated, it gives CASSWTVEETQYF.

Only a few counts were recorded for this clonotype. V gene TRBV20-1 combines with J gene TRBJ2-1; D perhaps matches TRBD2 (5 bases). The CDR3 runs 16 residues. V was trimmed by 6 bases and J by 5 bases, leaving 23 bases between them. The V gene's germline CDR1 is DFQATT and CDR2 SNEGSKA (reference sequence). The CDR3 DNA reads as TGCAGTGCCCGCCCCAGCGGAGCGCGTCATCACAATGAGCAGTTCTTC. Translating it yields CSARPSGARHHNEQFF.